This TCR beta chain was found in a study of T cell changes during pregnancy in multiple sclerosis. Method: immunoSEQ multiplex PCR; TCRdb's copy keeps in-frame clones and lacks some. The data contain 85,000 to 100,000 clones, under 95% of them singletons. V was pared by 6 bases and J by 0 bases, with 15 bases between. The CDR3 spans 15 residues. Per germline, CDR1 SNHLY and CDR2 FYNNEI. Sequencing was performed on peripheral blood, taken before pregnancy. This clonotype was sampled from a female donor with multiple sclerosis, enrolled in a pregnancy study. V gene TRBV2 combines with J gene TRBJ2-7; a possible D gene is TRBD1 (6 bases). CDR3 sequence reads: CASSFRDTVSYEQYF. CDR3 bases: TGTGCCAGCAGCTTCCGGGACACCGTCTCCTACGAGCAGTACTTC.